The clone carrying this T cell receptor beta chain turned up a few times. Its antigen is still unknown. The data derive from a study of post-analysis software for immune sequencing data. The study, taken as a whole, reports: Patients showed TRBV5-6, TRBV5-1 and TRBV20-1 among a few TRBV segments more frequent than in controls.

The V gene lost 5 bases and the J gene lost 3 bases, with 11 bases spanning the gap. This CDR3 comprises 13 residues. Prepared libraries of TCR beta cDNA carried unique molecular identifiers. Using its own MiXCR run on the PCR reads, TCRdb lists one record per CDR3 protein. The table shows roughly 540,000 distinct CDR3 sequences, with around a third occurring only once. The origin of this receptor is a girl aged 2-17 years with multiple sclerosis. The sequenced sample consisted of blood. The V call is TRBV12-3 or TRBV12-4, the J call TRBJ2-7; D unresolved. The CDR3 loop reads CASSRAVGYEQYF. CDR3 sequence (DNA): TGTGCCAGCAGTCGGGCAGTCGGCTACGAGCAGTACTTC.